Detailed here is one T cell receptor beta chain. Its specific antigen is unknown. The sample holds no much larger clone one base away, and base qualities are not on file. This record comes from a study of cytomegalovirus exposure and HLA in healthy donors listed by TCRdb under 2017. About the investigation overall: A later analysis indicated that the roughly 120 validation repertoires were generated on the platform also employed for the roughly 730 repertoires of the first cohort. The aim of the study was to test whether cataloging public T cell receptors could identify signatures of past pathogen exposure. A separate validation cohort of roughly 120 different subjects was used in addition to the approximately 610-subject first cohort. High-throughput TCR immunosequencing, statistical association of individual TCRs with disease status, and machine learning were combined to predict cytomegalovirus infection status.

Library generation was performed with the immunoSEQ multiplex PCR assay. On the study's bioinformatics: A statistical classification framework was built to diagnose cytomegalovirus status from the catalog of TCR beta chain sequences. TCRdb mirrors the immuneACCESS table, restricted to in-frame sequences. Some clones are absent from its copies; in checked studies, under half trace to an unresolved V gene, and the reason for the others is unknown. The DNA gave D and trimming, while V, J and clone size come from that table. This sample comprises roughly 250,000 clones, roughly 90% of them detected only once. The ten top clones hold 0.35% to 0.45% of the sample. The research as a whole found: In a later analysis, TCRs clustered in the first cohort were found to also tend to co-occur in the 120 or so validation repertoires, with approximately 95% of cluster scores above 0. The classifier was reported to diagnose cytomegalovirus status with high specificity and sensitivity in both the original and validation cohorts. It was suggested by the authors that the approach could potentially be generalized to other disease states and immunological phenotypes. Three of the identified cytomegalovirus-associated TCR beta chains were confirmed in vitro to be specific for cytomegalovirus antigens. The study listed around 160 TCR beta chains as associated with cytomegalovirus. A later analysis had no HLA typing for the validation cohort, so co-occurrence there was scored across all 120 or so repertoires. Across donors, most TCR sequences were observed very rarely, whereas some public TCRs were present in many individuals.

The donors belonged to the validation cohort of about 120 subjects, which was separate from the approximately 700-subject first cohort. The germline V gene encodes CDR1 SQVTM and CDR2 ANQGSEA. The CDR3 runs 13 residues from the cysteine to the phenylalanine. The read is trimmed to its CDR3 DNA, 39 bases read in frame from base 1. Relative to germline, V is missing 5 bases and J is missing 3 bases, with 2 bases of the junction outside any gene match. The rearrangement joined TRBV29-1 to TRBJ1-1; 11 central bases correspond to TRBD1. Source material: PBMCs. This TCR was sampled from a woman younger than 35 in good health and CMV-seronegative. In nucleotides, the sequence is TGCAGCGTTTCGGACAGGGGGCACACTGAAGCTTTCTTT. This translates into CSVSDRGHTEAFF.